Below, one TCR beta chain is given with its context. Sequencing used immunoSEQ multiplex PCR; TCRdb keeps in-frame clones, though not all of them. This sample has 45,000 to 50,000 clones, with 88% found just once. The CDR3 has 16 residues. Deletions cut 3 bases from V and 6 bases from J, with 17 bases between. From germline, CDR1 is MNHEY and CDR2 SMNVEV (reference sequence). The data stem from a study of OX40 agonist ivuxolimab in advanced cancers. Turning to the study itself: Six ivuxolimab dose levels, 0.01 to 10 mg/kg, were given intravenously every 2 weeks.

The specimen was CD4+ or CD8+ T cells sorted from blood, collected in a trial of the OX40 agonist ivuxolimab. This receptor was taken from an adult with an advanced solid tumor such as melanoma, head and neck, liver or kidney cancer. J is TRBJ1-4 and V is TRBV27, with D perhaps TRBD1 (6 bases). This CDR3 is CASSFIGGLGDEKLFF. CDR3 coding DNA: TGTGCCAGCAGTTTCATCGGGGGCCTGGGAGATGAAAAACTGTTTTTT.